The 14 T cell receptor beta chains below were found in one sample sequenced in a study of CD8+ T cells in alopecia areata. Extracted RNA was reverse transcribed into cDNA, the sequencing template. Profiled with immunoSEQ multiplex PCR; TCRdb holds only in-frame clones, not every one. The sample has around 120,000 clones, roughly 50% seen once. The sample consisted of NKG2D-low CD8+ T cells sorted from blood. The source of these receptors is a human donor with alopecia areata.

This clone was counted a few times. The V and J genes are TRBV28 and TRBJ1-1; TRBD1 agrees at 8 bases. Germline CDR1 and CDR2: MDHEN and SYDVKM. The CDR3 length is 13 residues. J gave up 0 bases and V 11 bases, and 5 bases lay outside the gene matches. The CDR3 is CAVGDRMNTEAFF. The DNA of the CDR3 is TGTGCCGTCGGGGACAGGATGAACACTGAAGCTTTCTTT.

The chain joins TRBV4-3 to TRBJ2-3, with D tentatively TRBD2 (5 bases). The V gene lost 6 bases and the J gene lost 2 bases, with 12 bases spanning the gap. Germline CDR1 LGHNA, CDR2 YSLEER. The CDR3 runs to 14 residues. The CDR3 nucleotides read TGCGCCAGCAGAGCGGAGGCCGCCACAGATACGCAGTATTTT. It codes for CASRAEAATDTQYF.

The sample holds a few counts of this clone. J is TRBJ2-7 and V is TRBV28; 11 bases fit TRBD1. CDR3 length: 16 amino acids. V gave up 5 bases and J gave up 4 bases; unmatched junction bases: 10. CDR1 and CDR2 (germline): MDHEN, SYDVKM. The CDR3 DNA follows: TGTGCCAGCAGTACCCGAGTCGGACAGGGGGCGTACGAGCAGTACTTC. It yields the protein CASSTRVGQGAYEQYF.

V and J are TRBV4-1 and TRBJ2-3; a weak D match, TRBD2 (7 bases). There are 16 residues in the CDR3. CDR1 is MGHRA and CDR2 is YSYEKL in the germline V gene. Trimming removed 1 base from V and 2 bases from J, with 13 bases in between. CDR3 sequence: CASSQGSAGATDTQYF. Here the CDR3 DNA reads TGCGCCAGCAGCCAAGGGTCTGCGGGGGCCACAGATACGCAGTATTTT.

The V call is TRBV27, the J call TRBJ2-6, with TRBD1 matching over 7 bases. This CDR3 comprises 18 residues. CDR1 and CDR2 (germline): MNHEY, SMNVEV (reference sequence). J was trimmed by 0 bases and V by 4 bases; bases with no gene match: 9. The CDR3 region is CASSSYRDSNSGANVLTF. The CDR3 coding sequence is TGTGCCAGCAGTTCGTACCGGGACAGCAACTCTGGGGCCAACGTCCTGACTTTC.

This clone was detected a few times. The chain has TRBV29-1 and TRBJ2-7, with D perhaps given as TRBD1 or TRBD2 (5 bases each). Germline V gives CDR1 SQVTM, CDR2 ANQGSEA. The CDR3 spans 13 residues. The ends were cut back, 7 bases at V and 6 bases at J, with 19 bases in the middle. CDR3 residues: CSAKGAGVVEQYF. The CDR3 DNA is TGCAGCGCGAAAGGGGCCGGGGTGGTCGAGCAGTACTTC.

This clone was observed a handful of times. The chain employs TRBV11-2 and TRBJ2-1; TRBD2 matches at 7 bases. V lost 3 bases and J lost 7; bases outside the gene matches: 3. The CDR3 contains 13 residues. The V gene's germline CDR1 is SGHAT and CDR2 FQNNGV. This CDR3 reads CASSLGTTNEQFF. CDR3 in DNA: TGTGCCAGCAGCTTGGGGACTACGAATGAGCAGTTCTTC.

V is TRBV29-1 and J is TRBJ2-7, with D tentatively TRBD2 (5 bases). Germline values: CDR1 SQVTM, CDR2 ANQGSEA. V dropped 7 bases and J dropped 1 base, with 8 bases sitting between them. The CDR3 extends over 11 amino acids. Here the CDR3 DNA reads TGCAGCGGGACTCCTTCCTACGAGCAGTACTTC. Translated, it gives CSGTPSYEQYF.

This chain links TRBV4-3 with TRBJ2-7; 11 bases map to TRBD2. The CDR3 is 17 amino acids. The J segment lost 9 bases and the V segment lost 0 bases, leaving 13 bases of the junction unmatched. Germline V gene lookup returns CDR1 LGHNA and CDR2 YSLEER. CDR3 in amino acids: CASSQDRGLAETLGQYF. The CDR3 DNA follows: TGCGCCAGCAGCCAAGATAGGGGACTAGCGGAAACATTGGGGCAGTACTTC.

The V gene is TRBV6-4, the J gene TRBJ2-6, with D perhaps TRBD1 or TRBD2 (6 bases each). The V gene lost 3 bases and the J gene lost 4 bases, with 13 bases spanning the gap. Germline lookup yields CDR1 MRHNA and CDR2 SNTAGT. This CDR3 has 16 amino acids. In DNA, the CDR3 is TGTGCCAGCAGTGATGAGGGGGGCTCCGGGGCCAACGTCCTGACTTTC. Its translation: CASSDEGGSGANVLTF.

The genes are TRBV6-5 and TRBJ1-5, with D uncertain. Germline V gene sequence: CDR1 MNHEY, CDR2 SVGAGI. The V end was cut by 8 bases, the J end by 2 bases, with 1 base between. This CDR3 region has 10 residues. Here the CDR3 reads CASRNQPQHF. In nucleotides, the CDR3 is TGTGCCAGCCGCAATCAGCCCCAGCATTTT.

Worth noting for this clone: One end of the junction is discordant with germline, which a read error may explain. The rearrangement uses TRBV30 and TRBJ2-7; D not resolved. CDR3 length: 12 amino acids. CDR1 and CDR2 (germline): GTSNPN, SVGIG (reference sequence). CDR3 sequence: CAWSGPGANMDF. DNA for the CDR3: TGTGCCTGGAGTGGGCCAGGCGCTAATATGGACTTC.

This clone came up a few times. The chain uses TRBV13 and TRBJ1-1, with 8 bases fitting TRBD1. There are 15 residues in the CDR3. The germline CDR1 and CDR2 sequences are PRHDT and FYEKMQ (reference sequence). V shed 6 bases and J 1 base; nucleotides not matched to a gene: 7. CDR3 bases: TGTGCCAGCAGGGGAAGACAGGGGCCGAACACTGAAGCTTTCTTT. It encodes CASRGRQGPNTEAFF.

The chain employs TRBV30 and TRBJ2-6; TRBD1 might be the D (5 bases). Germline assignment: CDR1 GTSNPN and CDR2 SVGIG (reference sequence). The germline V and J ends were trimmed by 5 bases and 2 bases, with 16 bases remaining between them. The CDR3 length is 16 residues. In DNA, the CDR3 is TGTGCCTGGGGTATTACCCCAGGGACTGGGGCCAACGTCCTGACTTTC. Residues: CAWGITPGTGANVLTF.